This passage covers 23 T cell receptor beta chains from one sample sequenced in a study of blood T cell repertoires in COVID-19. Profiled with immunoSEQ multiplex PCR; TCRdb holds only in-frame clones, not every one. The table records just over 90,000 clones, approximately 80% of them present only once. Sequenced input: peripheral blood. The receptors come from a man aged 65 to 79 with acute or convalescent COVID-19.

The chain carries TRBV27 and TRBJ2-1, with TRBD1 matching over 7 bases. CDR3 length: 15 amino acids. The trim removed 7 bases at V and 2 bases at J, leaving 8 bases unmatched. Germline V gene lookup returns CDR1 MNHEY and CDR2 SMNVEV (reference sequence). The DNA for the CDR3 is TGTGCCAGCAAATTGGAGACAGGGACCTACAATGAGCAGTTCTTC. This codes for CASKLETGTYNEQFF.

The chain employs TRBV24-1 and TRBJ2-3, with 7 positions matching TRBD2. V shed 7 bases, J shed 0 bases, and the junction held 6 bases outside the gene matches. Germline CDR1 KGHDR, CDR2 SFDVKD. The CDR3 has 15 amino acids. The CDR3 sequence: CATSAKRGSTDTQYF. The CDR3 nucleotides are TGTGCCACCAGCGCTAAGCGGGGTAGCACAGATACGCAGTATTTT.

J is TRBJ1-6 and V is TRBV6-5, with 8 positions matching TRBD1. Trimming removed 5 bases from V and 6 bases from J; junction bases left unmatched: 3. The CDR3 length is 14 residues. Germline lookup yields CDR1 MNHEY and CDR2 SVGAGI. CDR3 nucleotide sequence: TGTGCCAGCAGTCCGGGACAGGCTAATTCACCCCTCCACTTT. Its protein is CASSPGQANSPLHF.

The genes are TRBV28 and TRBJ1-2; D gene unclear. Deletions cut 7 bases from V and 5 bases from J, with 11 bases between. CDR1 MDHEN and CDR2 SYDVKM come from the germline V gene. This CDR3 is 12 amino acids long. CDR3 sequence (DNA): TGTGCCAGCAACTTAGCGGAGTATGGCTACACCTTC. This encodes CASNLAEYGYTF.

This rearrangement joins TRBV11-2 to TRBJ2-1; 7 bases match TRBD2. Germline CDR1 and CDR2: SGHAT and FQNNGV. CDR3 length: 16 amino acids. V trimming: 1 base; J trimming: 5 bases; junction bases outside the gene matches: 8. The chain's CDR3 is CASSLAPGGGDNEQFF. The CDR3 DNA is TGTGCCAGCAGCTTAGCCCCCGGCGGGGGAGACAATGAGCAGTTCTTC.

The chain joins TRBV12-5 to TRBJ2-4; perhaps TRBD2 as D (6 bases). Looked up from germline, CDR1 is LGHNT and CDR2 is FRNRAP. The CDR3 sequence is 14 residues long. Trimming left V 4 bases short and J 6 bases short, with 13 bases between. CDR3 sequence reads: CASGSGLGLNIQYF. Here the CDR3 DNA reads TGTGCTAGTGGTTCGGGACTTGGGTTAAACATTCAGTACTTC.

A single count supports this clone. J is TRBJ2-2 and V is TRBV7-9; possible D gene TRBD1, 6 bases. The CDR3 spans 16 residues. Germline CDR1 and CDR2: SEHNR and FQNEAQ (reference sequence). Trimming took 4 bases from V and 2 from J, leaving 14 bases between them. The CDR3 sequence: CASSWTVDPNTGELFF. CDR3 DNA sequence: TGTGCCAGCAGCTGGACAGTAGACCCCAACACCGGGGAGCTGTTTTTT.

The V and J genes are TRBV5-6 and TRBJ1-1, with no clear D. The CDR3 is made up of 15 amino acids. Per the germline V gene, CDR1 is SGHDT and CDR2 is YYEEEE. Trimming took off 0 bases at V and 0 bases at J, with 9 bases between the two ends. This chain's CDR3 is CASSLVRGLNTEAFF. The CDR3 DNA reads TGTGCCAGCAGCTTGGTACGGGGTTTGAACACTGAAGCTTTCTTT. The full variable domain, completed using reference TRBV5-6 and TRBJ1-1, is DAGVTQSPTHLIKTRGQQVTLRCSPKSGHDTVSWYQQALGQGPQFIFQYYEEEERQRGNFPDRFSGHQFPNYSSELNVNALLLGDSALYLCASSLVRGLNTEAFFGQGTRLTVV.

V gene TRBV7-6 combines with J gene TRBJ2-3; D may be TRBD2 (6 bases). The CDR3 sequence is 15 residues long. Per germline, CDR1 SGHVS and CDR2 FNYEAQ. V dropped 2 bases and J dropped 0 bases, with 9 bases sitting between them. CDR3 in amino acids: CASSLRGKSTDTQYF. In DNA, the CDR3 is TGTGCCAGCAGCTTACGGGGGAAGAGCACAGATACGCAGTATTTT. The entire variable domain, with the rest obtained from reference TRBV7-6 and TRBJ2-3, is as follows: GAGVSQSPRYKVTKRGQDVALRCDPISGHVSLYWYRQALGQGPEFLTYFNYEAQQDKSGLPNDRFSAERPEGSISTLTIQRTEQRDSAMYRCASSLRGKSTDTQYFGPGTRLTVL.

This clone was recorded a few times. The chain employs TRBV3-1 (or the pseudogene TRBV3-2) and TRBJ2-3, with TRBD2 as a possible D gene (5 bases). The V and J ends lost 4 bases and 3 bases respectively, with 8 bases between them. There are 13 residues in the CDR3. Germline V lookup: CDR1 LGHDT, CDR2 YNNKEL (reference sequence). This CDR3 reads CASSPRGTDTQYF. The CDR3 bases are TGTGCCAGCAGCCCACGCGGGACAGATACGCAGTATTTT.

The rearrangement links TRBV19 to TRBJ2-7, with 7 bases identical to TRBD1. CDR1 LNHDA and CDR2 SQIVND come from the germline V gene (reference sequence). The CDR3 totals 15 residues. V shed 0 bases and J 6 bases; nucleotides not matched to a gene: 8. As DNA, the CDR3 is TGTGCCAGTAGTATAGACTATGGACAGGTTTCCGAGCAGTACTTC. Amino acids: CASSIDYGQVSEQYF.

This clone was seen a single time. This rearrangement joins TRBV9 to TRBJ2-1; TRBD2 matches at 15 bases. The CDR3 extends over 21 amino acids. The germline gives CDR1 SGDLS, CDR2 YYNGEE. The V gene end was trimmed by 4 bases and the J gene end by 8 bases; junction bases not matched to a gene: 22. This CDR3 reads CASSRTSGRAWGMGGQDEQFF. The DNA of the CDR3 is TGTGCCAGCAGCCGGACTAGCGGGAGGGCCTGGGGAATGGGAGGTCAGGATGAGCAGTTCTTC.

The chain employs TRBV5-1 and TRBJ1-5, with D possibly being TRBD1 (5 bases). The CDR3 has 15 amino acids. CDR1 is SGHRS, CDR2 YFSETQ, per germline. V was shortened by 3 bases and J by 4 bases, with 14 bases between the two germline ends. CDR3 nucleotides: TGCGCCAGCAGCTGGGAGGGGTACACTAATCAGCCCCAGCATTTT. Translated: CASSWEGYTNQPQHF.

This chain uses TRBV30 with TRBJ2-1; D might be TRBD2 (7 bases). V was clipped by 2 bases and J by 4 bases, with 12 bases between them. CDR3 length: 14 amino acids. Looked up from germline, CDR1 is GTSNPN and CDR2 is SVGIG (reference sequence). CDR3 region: CAWSRGGPYNEQFF. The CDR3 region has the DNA TGTGCCTGGAGTAGGGGGGGACCATACAATGAGCAGTTCTTC.

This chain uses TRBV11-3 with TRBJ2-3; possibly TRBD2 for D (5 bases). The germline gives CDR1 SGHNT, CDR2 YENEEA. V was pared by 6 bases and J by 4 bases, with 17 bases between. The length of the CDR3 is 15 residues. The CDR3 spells CASSPDSRAADTQYF. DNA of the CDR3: TGTGCCAGCAGTCCGGACTCCCGAGCTGCAGATACGCAGTATTTT.

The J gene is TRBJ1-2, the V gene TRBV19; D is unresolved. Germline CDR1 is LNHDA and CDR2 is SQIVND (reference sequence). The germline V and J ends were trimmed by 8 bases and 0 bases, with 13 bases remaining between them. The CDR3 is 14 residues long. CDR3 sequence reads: CASGMGLANYGYTF. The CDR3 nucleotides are TGTGCCAGTGGAATGGGCCTCGCTAACTATGGCTACACCTTC.

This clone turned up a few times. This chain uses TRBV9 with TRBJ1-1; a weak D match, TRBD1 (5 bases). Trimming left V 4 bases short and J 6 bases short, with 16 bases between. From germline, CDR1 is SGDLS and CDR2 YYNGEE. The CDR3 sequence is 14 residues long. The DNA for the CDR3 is TGTGCCAGCAGCCTATCGGGGGGTCTAGCTGAAGCTTTCTTT. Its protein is CASSLSGGLAEAFF.

Written as DNA, the CDR3 is TGTGCCAGCAGCCAAGTAGTGGACAATGAGCAGTTCTTC. Its translation is CASSQVVDNEQFF. The chain is built from TRBV14 and TRBJ2-1; D remains ambiguous. Germline V gives CDR1 SGHDN, CDR2 FVKESK. The CDR3 is made up of 13 amino acids. V was shortened by 1 base and J by 5 bases, with 6 bases between the two germline ends.

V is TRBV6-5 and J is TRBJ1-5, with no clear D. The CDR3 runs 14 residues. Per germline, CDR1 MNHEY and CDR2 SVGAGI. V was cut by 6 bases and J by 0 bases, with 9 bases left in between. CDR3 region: CASSIAFSNQPQHF. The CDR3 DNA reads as TGTGCCAGCAGCATAGCCTTTAGCAATCAGCCCCAGCATTTT.

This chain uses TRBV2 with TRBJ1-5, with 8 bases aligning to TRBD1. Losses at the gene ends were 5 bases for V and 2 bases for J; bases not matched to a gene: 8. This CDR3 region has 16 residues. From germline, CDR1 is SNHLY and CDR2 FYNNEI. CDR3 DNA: TGTGCCAGCAGTTCTAACGACAGGGGCGGCAATCAGCCCCAGCATTTT. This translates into CASSSNDRGGNQPQHF.

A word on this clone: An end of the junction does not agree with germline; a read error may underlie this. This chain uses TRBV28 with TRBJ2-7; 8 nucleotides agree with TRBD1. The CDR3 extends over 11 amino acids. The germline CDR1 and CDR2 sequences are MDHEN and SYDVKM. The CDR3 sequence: CASTSSRGLSF. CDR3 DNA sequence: TGTGCCAGCACCTCCAGCAGGGGGCTGTCCTTC.

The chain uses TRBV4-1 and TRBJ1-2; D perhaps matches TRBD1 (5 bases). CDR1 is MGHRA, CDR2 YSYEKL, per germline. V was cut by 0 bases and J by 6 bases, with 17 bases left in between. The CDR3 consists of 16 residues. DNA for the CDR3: TGCGCCAGCAGCCAAGAAAGACAGAACGTATGGGATGGCTACACCTTC. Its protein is CASSQERQNVWDGYTF.

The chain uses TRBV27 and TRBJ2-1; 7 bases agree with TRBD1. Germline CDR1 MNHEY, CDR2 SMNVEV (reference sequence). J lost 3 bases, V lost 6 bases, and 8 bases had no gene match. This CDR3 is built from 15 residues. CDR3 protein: CASSRDSIDYNEQFF. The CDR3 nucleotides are TGTGCCAGCAGCCGGGACAGCATTGACTACAATGAGCAGTTCTTC.